The clone carrying this T cell receptor beta chain occurred once. Its antigen is still unknown. Vbeta (60) and Jbeta (13) primers were used in the PCR. Some clones are missing from TCRdb's copy, which holds only in-frame ones; the method was immunoSEQ multiplex PCR. This repertoire shows about 150,000 clones, under 80% found once; its top ten account for about 2.1%. The CDR3 extends over 11 amino acids. Trimming cost V 3 bases and J 5 bases, with 3 bases left between them. CDR1 is MNHEY, CDR2 SMNVEV, per germline (reference sequence). The sample comes from a study of cytomegalovirus exposure and HLA in healthy donors. Study outcomes and limitations: As a later analysis showed, a missense DCLRE1C variant was linked to trimming of TCR beta V- and J-genes. Being productive about 87% or about 30% of the time was typical of most TCR beta V segments in an earlier analysis.

This chain uses TRBV27 with TRBJ2-3; no firm D call. The TCR originated in a man under 40 in good health and CMV-seronegative. Sequenced material: PBMCs. CDR3 coding DNA: TGTGCCAGCAGTTTTATAGATACGCAGTATTTT. Amino acid sequence: CASSFIDTQYF.